Sequencing of this T cell receptor beta chain was carried out in a study of identical twins. A universal primer binding site was introduced by template switching. The final cDNA contained unique molecular identifiers. TCRdb used MiXCR to reprocess the 5' RACE reads, holding one entry per CDR3 protein. The sample holds roughly 630,000 distinct CDR3 sequences; just over 7% are singletons and the top ten take 1.5% to 2%. This clonotype was seen at least ten times. Antigen specificity is unknown. The study, taken as a whole, reports: Recombination models fit unrelated individuals' TCR alpha sharing but underestimated twins'.

The same specimen was also included in a second study, on yellow fever vaccine responses in identical twins. That paper states: Twins' vaccine T cell responses were reported to seem partly convergent and partly personalized.

The source is a woman aged 18-29 years in good health. Sequenced sample: PBMCs.

In DNA form, the CDR3 reads TGCGCCAGCAGCTTGGGAGGAACGAGCTCCTATAATTCACCCCTCCACTTT. Translated, it gives CASSLGGTSSYNSPLHF. The genes are TRBV5-1 and TRBJ1-6; no reliable D call. With 0 bases removed from V and 0 bases from J, the gap between germline ends came to 10 bases. Germline V gives CDR1 SGHRS, CDR2 YFSETQ. CDR3 size: 17 residues.